This T cell receptor beta chain came from a study of cytomegalovirus exposure and HLA in healthy donors. To note about this clone: Its antigen is as yet unknown.

Study observations and caveats: Available immune exposure information was restricted to CMV serostatus only.

13 Jbeta primers and 60 Vbeta primers were used for the PCR. Only in-frame clones appear in the TCRdb table, and some are missing; sequencing was by immunoSEQ multiplex PCR. The table has about 72,000 clones, roughly 82% seen once. With 4 bases removed from V and 5 bases from J, the gap between germline ends came to 16 bases. The CDR3 contains 15 residues. Germline V gene lookup returns CDR1 MDHEN and CDR2 SYDVKM. Donors were ostensibly healthy at sampling, although undocumented immune exposures were probable. The sequence derives from a man aged 18 to 30 in good health and CMV-seronegative. The sequencing input was PBMCs. The chain carries TRBV28 and TRBJ2-3; maybe TRBD2 (5 bases). CDR3 residues: CASSYRTPAGDTQYF. The CDR3 DNA sequence: TGTGCCAGCAGTTATAGGACCCCCGCGGGAGATACGCAGTATTTT.